Listed below are T cell receptor beta chains from one sample, sequenced in a study of T cells in Graves' hyperthyroidism and ophthalmopathy. TCRdb used MiXCR to reprocess the multiplex PCR reads, holding one entry per CDR3 protein. The repertoire holds 95,000 to 110,000 distinct CDR3 sequences, with about 15% as singletons. Sequenced input: blood. Receptors originate from a woman in her fifties or sixties with Graves' hyperthyroidism. Both conserved end residues are part of each CDR3. The order of the fields is V gene, D gene, clone size, J gene, CDR3 DNA, CDR3 protein. A D gene is named only where the DNA matches it firmly. The size entry is marked missing in some rows and otherwise reads once, few, many or a size class.

TRBV28	NA	medium-sized	TRBJ1-3	TGTGCCAGCAGAGGGGTGACGATAAACTCTGGAAACACCATATATTTT	CASRGVTINSGNTIYF
TRBV5-8	NA	many	TRBJ1-1	TGTGCCAGCAGCCAACGACTACCCCGAGGGGGAAACACTGAAGCTTTCTTT	CASSQRLPRGGNTEAFF
TRBV28	TRBD1	many	TRBJ1-2	TGTGCCAGCATCGCGGGACAGGGGGCTTATGGCTACACCTTC	CASIAGQGAYGYTF
TRBV5-1	TRBD2	many	TRBJ2-1	TGCGCCAGCAGCTTAGCGGGAGCCCTATACAATGAGCAGTTCTTC	CASSLAGALYNEQFF
TRBV16	TRBD1	many	TRBJ1-2	TGTGCCAGCAGCCAATCGGTGACAGGGGAATATGGCTACACCTTC	CASSQSVTGEYGYTF
TRBV11-2	TRBD2	NA	TRBJ2-1	TGTGCCAGCACGGCGGCGGGAGGTTACAATGAGCAGTTCTTC	CASTAAGGYNEQFF
TRBV19	NA	many	TRBJ2-7	TGTGCCAGTAGTATCGGCCGGGACTACGAGCAGTACTTC	CASSIGRDYEQYF
TRBV12-3/TRBV12-4	NA	many	TRBJ2-1	TGTGCCAGCGCCTACAATGAGCAGTTCTTC	CASAYNEQFF
TRBV20-1	TRBD2	many	TRBJ2-3	TGCAGTGCTAGAGGCGGGAGTGCGGATACGCAGTATTTT	CSARGGSADTQYF
TRBV7-3	NA	NA	TRBJ2-2	TGTGCCAGCAGCTTAAACGCAGGGAATGCCGGGGAGCTGTTTTTT	CASSLNAGNAGELFF
TRBV29-1	NA	many	TRBJ1-1	TGCAGCGGAGAGACAGGCTTGAACACTGAAGCTTTCTTT	CSGETGLNTEAFF
TRBV15	NA	many	TRBJ1-5	TGTGCCACCAGCAGAGATGCGGAAGGACGGGGGAATCAGCCCCAGCATTTT	CATSRDAEGRGNQPQHF
TRBV3-1	TRBD2	many	TRBJ2-1	TGTGCCAGCAGCGGGACTAGCGGGGGCAATGAGCAGTTCTTC	CASSGTSGGNEQFF
TRBV19	TRBD1	many	TRBJ1-5	TGTGCCAGTACCCAAGACAGGGCTTACAATCAGCCCCAGCATTTT	CASTQDRAYNQPQHF
TRBV5-1	TRBD1	many	TRBJ1-1	TGCGCCAGCAGGGGACAGGGTGGCACTGAAGCTTTCTTT	CASRGQGGTEAFF
TRBV5-1	TRBD2	many	TRBJ2-5	TGCGCCAGCAGCGGTGGTGCGGGAGGAGAGACCCAGTACTTC	CASSGGAGGETQYF
TRBV7-9	TRBD1	many	TRBJ2-7	TGTGCCAGCAGCCCACTTCCGGGACAGGGTACTTACGAGCAGTACTTC	CASSPLPGQGTYEQYF
TRBV3-1	TRBD2	many	TRBJ2-1	TGTGCCAGCAGCCAACTAGCGGCTTACAATGAGCAGTTCTTC	CASSQLAAYNEQFF